The rows below give T cell receptor beta chains drawn from one sample of a study of cytomegalovirus exposure and HLA in healthy donors. The assay was immunoSEQ multiplex PCR, and TCRdb's table has in-frame clones only and misses some. Among 180,000 or so clones listed, approximately 83% were seen once. The sequenced sample was PBMCs. Receptors originate from a boy aged 2 to 9 in good health and CMV-seronegative. The CDR3 runs from the conserved cysteine through the conserved F or W. Fields, in order: V gene, J gene, D gene, clone size, CDR3 protein, CDR3 DNA. D genes are given only for firm matches. Size tells how often a clone was seen (once, few, many) or the class of an expanded clone, and some rows leave it out.

v_gene: TRBV10-2; j_gene: TRBJ2-2; d_gene: NA; abundance: NA; CDR3aa: CASSETTGGELFF; CDR3nt: TGCGCCAGCAGTGAGACGACAGGAGGGGAGCTGTTTTTT
v_gene: TRBV27; j_gene: TRBJ1-5; d_gene: TRBD1; abundance: NA; CDR3aa: CASSSGGPNQPQHF; CDR3nt: TGTGCCAGCAGTTCAGGGGGCCCCAATCAGCCCCAGCATTTT
v_gene: TRBV27; j_gene: TRBJ2-7; d_gene: TRBD2; abundance: few; CDR3aa: CASRASGDYEQYF; CDR3nt: TGTGCCAGCAGGGCTAGCGGGGACTACGAGCAGTACTTC
v_gene: TRBV6-1; j_gene: TRBJ1-4; d_gene: NA; abundance: NA; CDR3aa: CASSERQRPTNEKLFF; CDR3nt: TGTGCCAGCAGTGAGAGACAGCGCCCAACTAATGAAAAACTGTTTTTT
v_gene: TRBV10-1; j_gene: TRBJ1-1; d_gene: NA; abundance: NA; CDR3aa: CATPREVNTEAFF; CDR3nt: TGCGCCACCCCGAGGGAGGTGAACACTGAAGCTTTCTTT
v_gene: TRBV7-9; j_gene: TRBJ2-1; d_gene: TRBD2; abundance: NA; CDR3aa: CASNFGGADEQFF; CDR3nt: TGTGCCAGCAACTTCGGGGGGGCCGATGAGCAGTTCTTC
v_gene: TRBV19; j_gene: TRBJ2-3; d_gene: NA; abundance: NA; CDR3aa: CASKAGPDTQYF; CDR3nt: TGTGCCAGTAAAGCGGGCCCAGATACGCAGTATTTT
v_gene: TRBV27; j_gene: TRBJ2-7; d_gene: NA; abundance: once; CDR3aa: CASSPRDTFYEQYF; CDR3nt: TGTGCCAGCAGTCCCCGGGACACTTTCTACGAGCAGTACTTC
v_gene: TRBV4-1; j_gene: TRBJ2-1; d_gene: NA; abundance: NA; CDR3aa: CASSQYVENEQFF; CDR3nt: TGCGCCAGCAGCCAATATGTGGAGAATGAGCAGTTCTTC
v_gene: TRBV2; j_gene: TRBJ2-1; d_gene: TRBD2; abundance: NA; CDR3aa: CASLAGEYNEQLF; CDR3nt: TGTGCCAGCCTAGCGGGGGAGTACAATGAGCAGCTCTTC
v_gene: TRBV4-1; j_gene: TRBJ2-3; d_gene: TRBD2; abundance: NA; CDR3aa: CASSQTIAGGRTDTQYF; CDR3nt: TGCGCCAGCAGCCAAACCATAGCGGGGGGGCGCACAGATACGCAGTATTTT
v_gene: TRBV6-6; j_gene: TRBJ2-5; d_gene: TRBD2; abundance: NA; CDR3aa: CASSSLLAEETQYF; CDR3nt: TGTGCCAGCAGTTCCTTACTAGCGGAAGAGACCCAGTACTTC
v_gene: TRBV4-3; j_gene: TRBJ1-3; d_gene: TRBD1; abundance: NA; CDR3aa: CASSFGRDRGAGNTIYF; CDR3nt: TGCGCCAGCAGCTTCGGCCGGGACAGGGGAGCTGGAAACACCATATATTTT
v_gene: TRBV11-2; j_gene: TRBJ2-2; d_gene: NA; abundance: NA; CDR3aa: CASSLGIGPNTGELFF; CDR3nt: TGTGCCAGCAGCCTCGGGATTGGACCGAACACCGGGGAGCTGTTTTTT
v_gene: TRBV11-3; j_gene: TRBJ2-7; d_gene: TRBD1; abundance: NA; CDR3aa: CASSKGQGTDNEQYF; CDR3nt: TGTGCCAGCAGCAAGGGACAGGGAACGGACAACGAGCAGTACTTC
v_gene: TRBV5-4; j_gene: TRBJ2-3; d_gene: TRBD2; abundance: NA; CDR3aa: CASSATSGGTDTQYF; CDR3nt: TGTGCCAGCAGCGCTACTAGCGGGGGAACAGATACGCAGTATTTT
v_gene: TRBV6-5; j_gene: TRBJ1-6; d_gene: TRBD1; abundance: NA; CDR3aa: CASSSRDRDSPLHF; CDR3nt: TGTGCCAGCAGTTCCCGGGACAGGGATTCACCCCTCCACTTT
v_gene: TRBV6-5; j_gene: TRBJ1-2; d_gene: TRBD1; abundance: NA; CDR3aa: CASSYSYRGIYGYTF; CDR3nt: TGTGCCAGCAGTTACTCGTACAGGGGAATCTATGGCTACACCTTC
v_gene: TRBV27; j_gene: TRBJ2-1; d_gene: NA; abundance: NA; CDR3aa: CASSLSDGAFNEQFF; CDR3nt: TGTGCCAGCAGTTTATCCGACGGAGCTTTCAATGAGCAGTTCTTC
v_gene: TRBV7-6; j_gene: TRBJ2-7; d_gene: NA; abundance: NA; CDR3aa: CASSLTANLEQYF; CDR3nt: TGTGCCAGCAGCTTAACTGCTAACCTCGAGCAGTACTTC
v_gene: TRBV7-9; j_gene: TRBJ1-3; d_gene: NA; abundance: NA; CDR3aa: CASSLGTSGNTIYF; CDR3nt: TGTGCCAGCAGCTTGGGGACATCGGGAAACACCATATATTTT
v_gene: TRBV19; j_gene: TRBJ1-6; d_gene: TRBD1; abundance: NA; CDR3aa: CASRPMDRGLDSPLHF; CDR3nt: TGTGCCAGTAGGCCGATGGACAGGGGGCTTGATTCACCCCTCCACTTT
v_gene: TRBV5-5; j_gene: TRBJ1-2; d_gene: TRBD1; abundance: NA; CDR3aa: CASRPGGGYGYTF; CDR3nt: TGTGCCAGCAGGCCAGGGGGAGGCTATGGCTACACCTTC
v_gene: TRBV5-1; j_gene: TRBJ1-2; d_gene: NA; abundance: NA; CDR3aa: CASSLGDRTANYGYTF; CDR3nt: TGCGCCAGCAGCTTGGGGGACCGGACAGCTAACTATGGCTACACCTTC
v_gene: TRBV11-2; j_gene: TRBJ2-7; d_gene: NA; abundance: NA; CDR3aa: CASRTGTNPLEQYF; CDR3nt: TGTGCCAGCAGAACCGGGACAAATCCTCTCGAGCAGTACTTC
v_gene: TRBV27; j_gene: TRBJ2-7; d_gene: NA; abundance: few; CDR3aa: CACGRGAAYEQYF; CDR3nt: TGTGCCTGCGGACGGGGGGCGGCCTACGAGCAGTACTTC
v_gene: TRBV6-1; j_gene: TRBJ2-3; d_gene: TRBD2; abundance: NA; CDR3aa: CASSGRDYSTDTQYF; CDR3nt: TGTGCCAGCAGTGGCCGGGACTACAGCACAGATACGCAGTATTTT
v_gene: TRBV9; j_gene: TRBJ2-1; d_gene: TRBD1; abundance: NA; CDR3aa: CASSVAPGQGPYNEQFF; CDR3nt: TGTGCCAGCAGCGTAGCCCCCGGACAGGGCCCCTACAATGAGCAGTTCTTC